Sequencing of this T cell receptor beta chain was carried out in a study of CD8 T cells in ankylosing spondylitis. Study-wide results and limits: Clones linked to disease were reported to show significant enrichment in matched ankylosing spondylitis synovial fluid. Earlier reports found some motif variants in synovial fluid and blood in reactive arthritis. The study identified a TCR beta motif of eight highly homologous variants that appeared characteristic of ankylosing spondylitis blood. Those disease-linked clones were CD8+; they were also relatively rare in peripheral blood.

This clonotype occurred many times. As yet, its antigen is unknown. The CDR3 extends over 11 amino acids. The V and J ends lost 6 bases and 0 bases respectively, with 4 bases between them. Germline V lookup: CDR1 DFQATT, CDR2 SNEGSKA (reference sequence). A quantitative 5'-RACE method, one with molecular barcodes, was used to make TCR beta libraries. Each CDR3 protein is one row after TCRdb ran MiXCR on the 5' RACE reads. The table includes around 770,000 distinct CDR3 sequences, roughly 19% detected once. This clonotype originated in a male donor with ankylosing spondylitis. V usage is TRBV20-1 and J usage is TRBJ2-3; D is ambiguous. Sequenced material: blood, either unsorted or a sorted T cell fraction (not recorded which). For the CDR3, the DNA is TGCAGTGCCCTGAGCACAGATACGCAGTATTTT. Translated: CSALSTDTQYF.